The next 16 T cell receptor beta chains were all read from a single sample in a study of beta chain features in type 1 diabetes. The investigators reverse transcribed all of the isolated RNA, so they sequenced expressed TCRB transcripts. The method was immunoSEQ multiplex PCR; TCRdb's version includes in-frame clones alone and lacks a portion of them. The table lists just over 600,000 clones, around a sixth of them singletons. Sequencing was done on a sample of naive CD4+ T cells from blood. The source is a man younger than 35 in good health.

There are a few counts of this clone. The chain uses TRBV19 and TRBJ1-5, with TRBD1 as a possible D gene (5 bases). Trimming cost V 7 bases and J 6 bases, with 16 bases left between them. The CDR3 loop spans 14 amino acids. From germline, CDR1 is LNHDA and CDR2 SQIVND (reference sequence). CDR3 DNA: TGTGCCAGTAAGGTTCGACAGAGGGGTCAGCCCCAGCATTTT. Protein: CASKVRQRGQPQHF.

V and J are TRBV7-9 and TRBJ1-1, with D perhaps matching TRBD1 (5 bases). V lost 6 bases and J lost 1, with 12 bases in between. Germline CDR1 reads SEHNR; CDR2 reads FQNEAQ (reference sequence). The CDR3 totals 14 residues. This chain's CDR3 is CASSFTGGNTEAFF. The DNA for the CDR3 is TGTGCCAGCAGTTTCACGGGGGGGAACACTGAAGCTTTCTTT.

Only a few counts were recorded for this clone. The rearrangement uses TRBV19 and TRBJ1-1; D uncertain. The V gene lost 6 bases and the J gene lost 4 bases, with 12 bases spanning the gap. CDR3 length: 13 residues. Germline V gene sequence: CDR1 LNHDA, CDR2 SQIVND (reference sequence). Here the CDR3 DNA reads TGTGCCAGTAGGCAGGTTGGGATCACTGAAGCTTTCTTT. Amino acids: CASRQVGITEAFF.

Only a few counts were recorded for this clone. This chain uses TRBV7-3 with TRBJ2-2; TRBD2 matches 12 bases. V dropped 1 base and J dropped 2; count of bases not matched to a gene: 8. There are 19 residues in the CDR3. CDR1 and CDR2 (germline): SGHTA, FQGTGA. The CDR3 here is CASSLNRLAGGFNTGELFF. The CDR3 DNA reads as TGTGCCAGCAGCTTAAATCGGCTAGCGGGAGGGTTTAACACCGGGGAGCTGTTTTTT.

There are many counts of this clone. J is TRBJ2-1 and V is TRBV28, with D possibly matching TRBD1 (6 bases). This CDR3 contains 13 residues. V lost 7 bases and J lost 1, with 8 bases in between. Germline lookup yields CDR1 MDHEN and CDR2 SYDVKM. Written as DNA, the CDR3 is TGTGCCAGCAAGGGGGAATCCTACAATGAGCAGTTCTTC. This sequence encodes CASKGESYNEQFF.

V gene TRBV28 combines with J gene TRBJ2-7; 11 bases fit TRBD1. The V and J ends lost 6 bases and 5 bases, in that order; junction bases with no gene match: 12. Per the germline V gene, CDR1 is MDHEN and CDR2 is SYDVKM. The CDR3 consists of 16 residues. CDR3 sequence (DNA): TGTGCCAGCAGCCCGCCCCGGACAGGGGGCAACCACGAGCAGTACTTC. The encoded protein is CASSPPRTGGNHEQYF.

This sequence joins TRBV28 and TRBJ2-3, with 8 nucleotides matching TRBD1. Unmatched junction bases numbered 16, after V lost 6 bases and J lost 5 bases. Germline CDR1 is MDHEN and CDR2 is SYDVKM. This CDR3 has 17 amino acids. The CDR3 bases are TGTGCCAGCAGCTCCCCTTCCCTAGGACAGGGTGGAGATACGCAGTATTTT. As protein: CASSSPSLGQGGDTQYF.

The genes are TRBV10-3 and TRBJ1-2; D is unclear. The CDR3 runs to 14 residues. Trimming stripped 10 bases from V and 0 bases from J, with 15 bases between. Germline V CDR1 and CDR2: ENHRY, SYGVKD. CDR3 sequence: CATVKFDPNYGYTF. CDR3 coding DNA: TGTGCCACGGTAAAGTTCGATCCTAACTATGGCTACACCTTC.

V and J are TRBV7-2 and TRBJ1-1; 7 bases align to TRBD1. The V segment lost 10 bases and the J segment 5 bases; nucleotides outside the gene matches: 10. Germline V gene sequence: CDR1 SGHTA, CDR2 FQGNSA. The CDR3 consists of 13 residues. The CDR3 region is CATKKGAVTEAFF. CDR3 bases: TGTGCCACAAAGAAGGGGGCGGTTACTGAAGCTTTCTTT.

This clone has only a few counts. The chain links TRBV5-1 to TRBJ1-6; maybe TRBD1 (6 bases). V shed 0 bases and J shed 8 bases, with 15 bases lying between them. CDR3 size: 16 residues. In germline, CDR1 is SGHRS, CDR2 YFSETQ. Written as DNA, the CDR3 is TGCGCCAGCAGCTTGGAGCGGGGGGCTAAGGATTCACCCCTCCACTTT. It yields the protein CASSLERGAKDSPLHF. Combining the CDR3 with reference TRBV5-1 and TRBJ1-6 gives the whole variable domain KAGVTQTPRYLIKTRGQQVTLSCSPISGHRSVSWYQQTPGQGLQFLFEYFSETQRNKGNFPGRFSGRQFSNSRSEMNVSTLELGDSALYLCASSLERGAKDSPLHFGNGTRLTVT.

The CDR3 bases are TGCGCCAGCAGCCAAGTAGGGACTAGCTCCCCTGAGCAGTTCTTC. Its translation: CASSQVGTSSPEQFF. The V gene is TRBV4-3, the J gene TRBJ2-1, with 9 bases identical to TRBD2. Trimming removed 1 base from V and 9 bases from J; junction bases left unmatched: 7. Germline V gene sequence: CDR1 LGHNA, CDR2 YSLEER. CDR3 length: 15 residues.

The rearrangement uses TRBV20-1 and TRBJ2-1, with 7 positions matching TRBD2. V was clipped by 3 bases and J by 14 bases; unmatched bases: 4. The CDR3 is 10 amino acids. CDR1 is DFQATT, CDR2 SNEGSKA, per germline (reference sequence). The CDR3 DNA follows: TGCAGTGCTAGTTCAGGGAGGGAGTTCTTC. It specifies CSASSGREFF.

This clone has more than one count but fewer than ten. The V and J genes are TRBV30 and TRBJ2-5, with D possibly matching TRBD2 (5 bases). Trimming removed 2 bases at V and 5 bases at J, with 18 bases between. The germline gives CDR1 GTSNPN, CDR2 SVGIG (reference sequence). CDR3 length: 15 amino acids. CDR3 sequence reads: CAWSRSASFRETQYF. For the CDR3, the DNA is TGTGCCTGGAGTCGGTCAGCTAGCTTTCGGGAGACCCAGTACTTC.

The chain combines TRBV6-5 with TRBJ2-5; D might be TRBD1 (5 bases). V dropped 0 bases and J dropped 5 bases, with 16 bases sitting between them. CDR3 length: 16 residues. CDR1 MNHEY and CDR2 SVGAGI come from the germline V gene. CDR3 in DNA: TGTGCCAGCAGTTACTCGAGCAGGACAAAGGCGGAGACCCAGTACTTC. This encodes CASSYSSRTKAETQYF.

This clone showed up just a few times. The J gene is TRBJ2-7, the V gene TRBV9, with no clear D. This CDR3 has 10 amino acids. The ends were cut back, 5 bases at V and 2 bases at J, with 2 bases in the middle. Germline V gene lookup returns CDR1 SGDLS and CDR2 YYNGEE. The CDR3 protein is CASRTYEQYF. Written as DNA, the CDR3 is TGTGCCAGCAGGACCTACGAGCAGTACTTC.

This sequence joins TRBV4-1 and TRBJ2-2; D unclear. The germline V gene encodes CDR1 MGHRA and CDR2 YSYEKL. V gave up 1 base and J gave up 5 bases, with 8 bases separating them. This CDR3 has 14 amino acids. The chain's CDR3 is CASSQGSRTGELFF. CDR3 nucleotides: TGCGCCAGCAGCCAAGGTAGCAGGACCGGGGAGCTGTTTTTT.